These 28 T cell receptor beta chains came from one sample sequenced in a study of shared clonotypes between healthy human individuals. Profiling relied on immunoSEQ multiplex PCR, and the TCRdb table lists in-frame clones only, not all of them. The sample shows some 2 million clones, roughly 94% of them seen only once. Naive CD8 cells lacked CD45RO and underwent positive selection for CCR7, leaving out terminally differentiated effector memory CD45RA+ cells. The sequenced sample consisted of naive CD8+ T cells sorted from blood. All receptors come from a young man in good health.

This clone has a single count. The rearrangement links TRBV28 to TRBJ2-1; D may be TRBD1 or TRBD2 (5 bases each). The CDR3 contains 14 residues. Germline values: CDR1 MDHEN, CDR2 SYDVKM. The V and J ends lost 7 bases and 3 bases respectively, with 13 bases between them. For the CDR3, the DNA is TGTGCCAGCACCTTCCGAGGGGTCTACAATGAGCAGTTCTTC. It yields the protein CASTFRGVYNEQFF.

This chain joins TRBV30 and TRBJ2-1; the match to TRBD2 covers 8 bases. Germline assignment: CDR1 GTSNPN and CDR2 SVGIG (reference sequence). This CDR3 spans 16 amino acids. After removal of 3 bases from V and 2 bases from J, the junction contained 9 bases not matched to a gene. CDR3 region: CAWSSGLVMTYNEQFF. CDR3 nucleotide sequence: TGTGCCTGGAGCTCGGGACTAGTAATGACCTACAATGAGCAGTTCTTC. Looking up the rest from reference TRBV30 and TRBJ2-1 gives the full variable domain: SQTIHQWPATLVQPVGSPLSLECTVEGTSNPNLYWYRQAAGRGLQLLFYSVGIGQISSEVPQNLSASRPQDRQFILSSKKLLLSDSGFYLCAWSSGLVMTYNEQFFGPGTRLTVL.

The J gene is TRBJ2-7, the V gene TRBV5-6, with D possibly TRBD2 on 6 matching bases. The V end was cut by 0 bases, the J end by 4 bases, with 17 bases between. This CDR3 region has 16 residues. Germline CDR1 and CDR2: SGHDT and YYEEEE. DNA for the CDR3: TGTGCCAGCAGCTTGGAGGGGCGGGACGCGGGGTACGAGCAGTACTTC. Protein product: CASSLEGRDAGYEQYF.

This sequence joins TRBV6-1 and TRBJ2-1, with 7 bases lining up with TRBD1. The CDR3 spans 15 residues. Trimming cost V 7 bases and J 6 bases; bases outside gene matches: 12. Germline values: CDR1 MNHNS, CDR2 SASEGT. CDR3 in DNA: TGTGCCAGCACCGTTGACAGGGATTCTGGCAATGAGCAGTTCTTC. Protein product: CASTVDRDSGNEQFF.

DNA for the CDR3: TGTGCCAGCAGTGTTCGGGACCGCTACGAGCAGTACTTC. This translates into CASSVRDRYEQYF. The J gene is TRBJ2-7, the V gene TRBV6-1; D assignment may be TRBD1 or TRBD2 (5 bases each). Germline CDR1 is MNHNS and CDR2 is SASEGT. The CDR3 is made up of 13 amino acids. V dropped 4 bases and J dropped 3 bases, with 10 bases sitting between them.

This chain links TRBV6-1 with TRBJ1-1; tentative D call: TRBD1 (5 bases). V gave up 3 bases and J gave up 1 base, with 6 bases separating them. CDR1 MNHNS and CDR2 SASEGT come from the germline V gene. This CDR3 region has 13 residues. The chain's CDR3 is CASSDRENTEAFF. In DNA form, the CDR3 reads TGTGCCAGCAGTGACAGGGAGAACACTGAAGCTTTCTTT.

V is TRBV13 and J is TRBJ2-1; 8 positions agree with TRBD2. Germline CDR1 is PRHDT and CDR2 is FYEKMQ (reference sequence). This CDR3 has 14 amino acids. V was clipped by 3 bases and J by 7 bases; unmatched bases: 5. This CDR3 reads CASSFTGGRNEQFF. In DNA form, the CDR3 reads TGTGCCAGCAGCTTCACGGGGGGGCGGAATGAGCAGTTCTTC.

This chain uses TRBV7-9 with TRBJ2-7; TRBD2 matches 12 bases. J was trimmed by 6 bases and V by 5 bases; bases with no gene match: 14. The CDR3 loop spans 17 amino acids. The germline V gene has CDR1 SEHNR and CDR2 FQNEAQ (reference sequence). CDR3 sequence reads: CASSGGLAGFTFSEQYF. The CDR3 DNA reads TGTGCCAGCAGCGGCGGACTAGCGGGATTTACATTTAGCGAGCAGTACTTC. The variable domain in full, completed from reference TRBV7-9 and TRBJ2-7, reads DTGVSQNPRHKITKRGQNVTFRCDPISEHNRLYWYRQTLGQGPEFLTYFQNEAQLEKSRLLSDRFSAERPKGSFSTLEIQRTEQGDSAMYLCASSGGLAGFTFSEQYFGPGTRLTVT.

Worth noting for this clone: The identical CDR3 is also encoded by other nucleotide sequences in the sample. The chain has TRBV28 and TRBJ1-1; the match to TRBD1 covers 8 bases. V lost 5 bases to trimming and J lost 1 base; unmatched junction nucleotides: 3. Germline V gene lookup returns CDR1 MDHEN and CDR2 SYDVKM. This CDR3 has 14 amino acids. CDR3 region: CASSVGQGNTEAFF. Here the CDR3 DNA reads TGTGCCAGCAGTGTAGGACAGGGGAACACTGAAGCTTTCTTT.

The chain combines TRBV9 with TRBJ2-3; a weak D match, TRBD1 (6 bases). Germline V CDR1 and CDR2: SGDLS, YYNGEE. The CDR3 sequence is 15 residues long. V was cut by 3 bases and J by 2 bases, with 13 bases left in between. CDR3 DNA: TGTGCCAGCAGCGCCACAGGGTTTTTCACAGATACGCAGTATTTT. It translates to CASSATGFFTDTQYF. Full variable domain (remainder filled in from reference TRBV9 and TRBJ2-3): DSGVTQTPKHLITATGQRVTLRCSPRSGDLSVYWYQQSLDQGLQFLIQYYNGEERAKGNILERFSAQQFPDLHSELNLSSLELGDSALYFCASSATGFFTDTQYFGPGTRLTVL.

The genes are TRBV13 and TRBJ1-4; TRBD1 aligns across 12 bases. Germline loops: CDR1 PRHDT, CDR2 FYEKMQ (reference sequence). The ends lost 1 base at V and 8 bases at J; junction bases unmatched: 2. The CDR3 covers 15 residues. The CDR3 reads CASSLVGTGGEKLFF. CDR3 DNA sequence: TGTGCCAGCAGCTTAGTTGGGACAGGGGGCGAAAAACTGTTTTTT.

V and J are TRBV30 and TRBJ1-5, with TRBD1 as a possible D gene (5 bases). Germline CDR1 reads GTSNPN; CDR2 reads SVGIG (reference sequence). The CDR3 covers 13 residues. V was clipped by 3 bases and J by 7 bases, with 13 bases between them. This CDR3 reads CAWSLTGDQPQHF. In DNA form, the CDR3 reads TGTGCCTGGAGCTTAACGGGGGACCAGCCCCAGCATTTT.

In DNA form, the CDR3 reads TGTGCCAGCAGTTACTCGGGACTAGCATCCTACGAGCAGTACTTC. Protein product: CASSYSGLASYEQYF. The rearrangement links TRBV6-6 to TRBJ2-7; 9 bases line up with TRBD2. The germline V gene encodes CDR1 MNHNY and CDR2 SVGAGI (reference sequence). The junction had 1 base not matched to a gene; V was cut back by 0 bases and J by 1 base. CDR3 size: 15 residues.

The V gene is TRBV14, the J gene TRBJ2-2, with D perhaps TRBD1 (5 bases). The V gene's germline CDR1 is SGHDN and CDR2 FVKESK. Between the trimmed V and J ends, which lost 1 base and 7 bases, there was a span of 16 bases. The CDR3 spans 16 residues. The CDR3 DNA sequence: TGTGCCAGCAGCCAAGCGCGGTGGGGCGGACACGGGGAGCTGTTTTTT. Translating gives CASSQARWGGHGELFF.

The CDR3 reads CASRAAGGVYGYTF. DNA for the CDR3: TGTGCCAGCAGGGCGGCAGGGGGCGTCTATGGCTACACCTTC. This chain links TRBV2 with TRBJ1-2; 8 bases are shared with TRBD1. Germline V gives CDR1 SNHLY, CDR2 FYNNEI. Trimming at V came to 6 bases and at J to 4 bases, leaving 7 bases not matched to a gene. The CDR3 contains 14 residues.

The chain employs TRBV6-5 and TRBJ1-1; no firm D call. Germline V gene data show CDR1 as MNHEY and CDR2 as SVGAGI. The CDR3 sequence is 14 residues long. The V end was cut by 5 bases, the J end by 3 bases, with 13 bases between. The chain's CDR3 is CASSPYGPDTEAFF. CDR3 coding DNA: TGTGCCAGCAGTCCATATGGTCCGGACACTGAAGCTTTCTTT.

The genes are TRBV5-4 and TRBJ2-3, with D possibly TRBD1 on 5 matching bases. V dropped 4 bases and J dropped 4 bases, with 16 bases sitting between them. Germline V lookup: CDR1 SGHNT, CDR2 YYREEE (reference sequence). This CDR3 is 15 amino acids long. Here the CDR3 DNA reads TGTGCCAGCAGCGCTCAAGGGGCAGGCGCAGATACGCAGTATTTT. It translates to CASSAQGAGADTQYF.

The genes are TRBV6-1 and TRBJ2-1, with 8 bases identical to TRBD2. Germline assignment: CDR1 MNHNS and CDR2 SASEGT. Germline trimming cut 6 bases from V and 7 bases from J; bases unmatched to any gene: 11. CDR3 length: 15 residues. In DNA form, the CDR3 reads TGTGCCAGCAGCGACCCCGGACTAGCAGGGAATGAGCAGTTCTTC. Protein product: CASSDPGLAGNEQFF.

J is TRBJ2-2 and V is TRBV12-5, with a weak D call TRBD1 (5 bases). The CDR3 is 16 residues long. Per germline, CDR1 LGHNT and CDR2 FRNRAP. V dropped 2 bases and J dropped 4 bases, with 14 bases sitting between them. DNA for the CDR3: TGTGCTAGTGGTTTGTCCGTATTAGGGGTCACCGGGGAGCTGTTTTTT. It yields the protein CASGLSVLGVTGELFF.

The CDR3 nucleotides read TGTGCCAGCAGACCCCAGAAGGGGCCACTGTCCTACGAGCAGTACTTC. Residues: CASRPQKGPLSYEQYF. J is TRBJ2-7 and V is TRBV6-6, with D tentatively TRBD1 (5 bases). V was clipped by 6 bases and J by 1 base, with 19 bases between them. Germline CDR1 and CDR2: MNHNY and SVGAGI (reference sequence). The length of the CDR3 is 16 residues.

V usage is TRBV9 and J usage is TRBJ2-5; 8 bases map to TRBD1. J gave up 3 bases and V 3 bases, and 10 bases lay outside the gene matches. CDR1 SGDLS and CDR2 YYNGEE come from the germline V gene. The CDR3 loop spans 16 amino acids. DNA for the CDR3: TGTGCCAGCAGCGCAGCCCGGACAGGGATTAAAGAGACCCAGTACTTC. It translates to CASSAARTGIKETQYF.

The chain is built from TRBV5-1 and TRBJ2-7; 7 positions match TRBD1. Per germline, CDR1 SGHRS and CDR2 YFSETQ. Trimming at V came to 5 bases and at J to 0 bases, leaving 5 bases not matched to a gene. The CDR3 extends over 14 amino acids. CDR3 nucleotides: TGCGCCAGCAGTCCCGGGACAGCCTCCTACGAGCAGTACTTC. Protein: CASSPGTASYEQYF.

The rearrangement uses TRBV10-2 and TRBJ2-1; D is possibly TRBD1 (5 bases). V lost 3 bases and J lost 0, with 12 bases in between. There are 16 residues in the CDR3. Germline V gives CDR1 WSHSY, CDR2 SAAADI. The CDR3 region has the DNA TGCGCCAGCAGTGACCTGACAGCCAGCTCCTACAATGAGCAGTTCTTC. Protein sequence: CASSDLTASSYNEQFF.

CDR3 DNA sequence: TGCGCCAGCAGCTCTAGCGGGGGCCGGACAGATACGCAGTATTTT. This sequence encodes CASSSSGGRTDTQYF. This chain uses TRBV4-1 with TRBJ2-3; 10 bases map to TRBD2. Germline values: CDR1 MGHRA, CDR2 YSYEKL. The ends lost 5 bases at V and 3 bases at J; junction bases unmatched: 5. CDR3 length equals 15 residues.

V gene TRBV6-6 combines with J gene TRBJ1-1, with D unresolved. With 2 bases removed from V and 12 bases from J, the gap between germline ends came to 7 bases. Germline CDR1 is MNHNY and CDR2 is SVGAGI (reference sequence). The CDR3 runs 10 residues. The DNA of the CDR3 is TGTGCCAGCAGTTACGAAGAAACTTTCTTT. It translates to CASSYEETFF.

This rearrangement joins TRBV9 to TRBJ1-3; D is unclear. The CDR3 extends over 13 amino acids. The germline V gene has CDR1 SGDLS and CDR2 YYNGEE. Trimming removed 7 bases at V and 4 bases at J, with 12 bases between. The CDR3 sequence: CASSRVGGNTIYF. Written as DNA, the CDR3 is TGTGCCAGCTCCCGAGTGGGAGGAAACACCATATATTTT.

This rearrangement joins TRBV5-1 to TRBJ1-1; TRBD1 aligns across 11 bases. J lost 4 bases, V lost 1 base, and 3 bases had no gene match. Germline V CDR1 and CDR2: SGHRS, YFSETQ. The CDR3 is made up of 15 amino acids. CDR3 in DNA: TGCGCCAGCAGCTTGTCCGGGACAGGGGGCACTGAAGCTTTCTTT. Its translation: CASSLSGTGGTEAFF.

This sequence joins TRBV20-1 and TRBJ1-3; D is ambiguous. The germline V gene has CDR1 DFQATT and CDR2 SNEGSKA (reference sequence). V shed 5 bases and J shed 8 bases, with 10 bases lying between them. The CDR3 covers 11 residues. The CDR3 sequence: CSAVSPDTIYF. The CDR3 bases are TGCAGTGCTGTCTCTCCAGACACCATATATTTT.